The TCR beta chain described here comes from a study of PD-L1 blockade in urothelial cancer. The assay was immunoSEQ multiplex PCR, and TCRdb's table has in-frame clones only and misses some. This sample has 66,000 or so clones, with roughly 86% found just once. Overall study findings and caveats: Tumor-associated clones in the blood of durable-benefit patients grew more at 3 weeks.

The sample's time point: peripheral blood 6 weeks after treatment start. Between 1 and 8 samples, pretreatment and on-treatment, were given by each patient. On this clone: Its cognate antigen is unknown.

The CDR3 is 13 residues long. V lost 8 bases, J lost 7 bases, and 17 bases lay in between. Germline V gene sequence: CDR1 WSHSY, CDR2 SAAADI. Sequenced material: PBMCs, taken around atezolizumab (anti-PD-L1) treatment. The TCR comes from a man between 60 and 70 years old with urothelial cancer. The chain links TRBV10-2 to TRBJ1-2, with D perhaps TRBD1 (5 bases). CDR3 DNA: TGCGCCAGCGGACAAAACTGGGGTAGTGGCTACACCTTC. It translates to CASGQNWGSGYTF.